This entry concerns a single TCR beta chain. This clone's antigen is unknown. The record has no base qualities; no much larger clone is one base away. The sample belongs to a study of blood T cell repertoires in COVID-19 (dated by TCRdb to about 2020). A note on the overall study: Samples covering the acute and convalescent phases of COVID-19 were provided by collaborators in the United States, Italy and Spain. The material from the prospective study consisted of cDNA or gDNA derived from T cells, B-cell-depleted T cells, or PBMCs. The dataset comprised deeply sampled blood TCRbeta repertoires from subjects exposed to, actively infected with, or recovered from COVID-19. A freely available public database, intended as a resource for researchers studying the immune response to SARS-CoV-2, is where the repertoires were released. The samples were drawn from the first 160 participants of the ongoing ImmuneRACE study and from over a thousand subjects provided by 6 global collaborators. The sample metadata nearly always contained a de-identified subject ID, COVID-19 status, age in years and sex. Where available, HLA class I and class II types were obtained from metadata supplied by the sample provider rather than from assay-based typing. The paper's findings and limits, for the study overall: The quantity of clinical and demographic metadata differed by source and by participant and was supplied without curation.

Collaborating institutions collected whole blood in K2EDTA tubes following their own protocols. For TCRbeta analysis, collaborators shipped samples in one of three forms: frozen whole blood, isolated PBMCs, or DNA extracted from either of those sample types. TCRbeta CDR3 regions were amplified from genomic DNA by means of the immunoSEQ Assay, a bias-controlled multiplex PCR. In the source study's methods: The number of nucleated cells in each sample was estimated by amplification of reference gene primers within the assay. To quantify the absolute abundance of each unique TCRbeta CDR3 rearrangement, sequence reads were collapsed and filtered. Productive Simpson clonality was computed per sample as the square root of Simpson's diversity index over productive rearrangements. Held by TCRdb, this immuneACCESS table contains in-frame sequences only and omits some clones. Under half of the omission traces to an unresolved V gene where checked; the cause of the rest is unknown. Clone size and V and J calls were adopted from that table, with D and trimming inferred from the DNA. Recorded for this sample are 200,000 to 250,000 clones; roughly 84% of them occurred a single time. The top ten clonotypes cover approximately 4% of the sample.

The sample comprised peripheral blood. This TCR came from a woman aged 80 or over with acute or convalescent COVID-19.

The bases are TGTGCCAGCAGCTTAACCCCAGGTTTGGGTAATGAAAAACTGTTTTTT. Its protein is CASSLTPGLGNEKLFF. The sequence links TRBV11-2 to TRBJ1-4; no D gene can be assigned with confidence. Measured from the cysteine to the phenylalanine, the CDR3 is 16 residues long. Of all the DNA, just the CDR3 is kept, 48 bases in frame from base 1. CDR1 and CDR2 are drawn from the germline V gene: SGHAT, FQNNGV. Cut back by 2 bases and 4 bases, the V and J ends lie 14 bases apart.